This T cell receptor (beta chain) was sequenced for a study of shared clonotypes between healthy human individuals. As originally analysed: For the immunoSEQ data, sequences were junction-only without quality scores, so filtering differed. Profiling relied on immunoSEQ multiplex PCR, and the TCRdb table lists in-frame clones only, not all of them. From that table come the V and J calls and clone size; the DNA was used to work out D and trimming. The sample records fewer than 550,000 clones, nearly 80% being singletons. In germline, CDR1 is MDHEN, CDR2 SYDVKM. The CDR3 is made up of 14 amino acids. V was clipped by 4 bases and J by 2 bases, with 12 bases between them.

The source is a woman aged 40 to 50 in good health. Some clones in this sample may be carry-over from other donors' samples. Specimen: PBMCs. The chain uses TRBV28 and TRBJ2-7; no reliable D call. Written as DNA, the CDR3 is TGTGCCAGCAGTTCCCCGTCGGGTACCTACGAGCAGTACTTC. Amino acid sequence: CASSSPSGTYEQYF.